These T cell receptor beta chains were read from a single sample in a study of TIL therapy for anti-PD-1-resistant metastatic lung cancer. Libraries were prepared by immunoSEQ multiplex PCR; TCRdb keeps only in-frame clonotypes and omits some of them. The table lists roughly 26,000 clones, over 60% of them singletons. The source was tumor tissue, collected at baseline. These receptors came from a person between 25 and 80 years old with non-small cell lung cancer. CDR3s include the opening cysteine and the closing phenylalanine or tryptophan. The D gene is left open where the match is weak.

j_call v_call d_call cdr3_nt cdr3_aa
TRBJ2-3 TRBV5-4 . TGTGCCAGCAGCTTGGATTCTCGTTCAGATACGCAGTATTTT CASSLDSRSDTQYF
TRBJ2-1 TRBV2 . TGTGCCAGCAGTGAATGGGGCAGGGAGGAGGGTGAGCAGTTCTTC CASSEWGREEGEQFF
TRBJ1-1 TRBV12-1 . TGTGCCAGCAGCTCACAGGGGAACACTGAAGCTTTCTTT CASSSQGNTEAFF
TRBJ2-3 TRBV2 TRBD2 TGTGCCAGCAGTGAGTTTAGCGGGGGGGCATCAGATACGCAGTATTTT CASSEFSGGASDTQYF
TRBJ2-4 TRBV5-4 . TGTGCCAGCAGCTTCTCAGGGGACAAAAACATTCAGTACTTC CASSFSGDKNIQYF
TRBJ1-5 TRBV5-5 . TGTGCCAGCAGCTTGGGCGTGTCTGGTCAGCCCCAGCATTTT CASSLGVSGQPQHF
TRBJ2-1 TRBV20-1 . TGCAGTGTACGCGACTATGAGCAGTTCTTC CSVRDYEQFF
TRBJ1-1 TRBV10-3 TRBD1 TGTGCCACTCAACAGGGGTCTGAAGCTTTCTTT CATQQGSEAFF
TRBJ1-4 TRBV6-1 TRBD1 TGTGCCAGCAGTGAATGGTGGACAGGGGGCGTTTCTAATGAAAAACTGTTTTTT CASSEWWTGGVSNEKLFF
TRBJ2-1 TRBV5-1 . TGCGCCAGCAGCCCTGGGTGGGAGTACTACAATGAGCAGTTCTTC CASSPGWEYYNEQFF
TRBJ2-2 TRBV9 TRBD1 TGTGCCAGCAGCGTAGTAACAGGGGGCACCGGGGAGCTGTTTTTT CASSVVTGGTGELFF
TRBJ2-1 TRBV6-1 . TGTGCCAGCAGTGAAGTCCCTAGGGGGTCGGATGAGCAGTTCTTC CASSEVPRGSDEQFF